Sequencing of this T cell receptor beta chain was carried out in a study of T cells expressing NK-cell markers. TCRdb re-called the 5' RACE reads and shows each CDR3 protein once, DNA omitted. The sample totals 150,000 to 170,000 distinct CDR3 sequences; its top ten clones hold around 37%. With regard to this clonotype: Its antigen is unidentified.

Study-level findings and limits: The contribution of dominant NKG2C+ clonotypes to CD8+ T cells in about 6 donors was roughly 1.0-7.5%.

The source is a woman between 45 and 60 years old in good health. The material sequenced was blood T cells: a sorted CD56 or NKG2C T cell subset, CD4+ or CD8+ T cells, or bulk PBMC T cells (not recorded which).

Here the CDR3 reads CASSESLSRRAFF. The gene calls are TRBV10-2 and TRBJ1-1. CDR1 and CDR2 from the germline V gene are WSHSY and SAAADI. The CDR3 extends over 13 amino acids.